Presented here are 21 T cell receptor beta chains from one specimen sequenced in a study of tumor-infiltrating lymphocytes in primary liver carcinoma. Constant-region priming of 500 ng total RNA yielded TCR beta cDNA. Slightly modified ARM-PCR with three nested multiplex PCR rounds yielded TCR beta libraries. It was with TRBV1-TRBV30 forward primers and a C-beta reverse primer that the first two PCR rounds were run, at around 11 cycles each. TCRdb itself ran the multiplex PCR reads through MiXCR, one entry per CDR3 protein. Among over 250,000 distinct CDR3 sequences listed, about three fifths were seen once. The study extracted blood RNA from unsorted whole blood and also extracted germline DNA. Sequencing was performed on peripheral blood. All receptors derive from a woman aged 25 to 39 with primary liver carcinoma and hepatitis B virus infection.

In the case of this clonotype: A much larger clone lies one base from this, so it may be a read error. The rearrangement uses TRBV29-1 and TRBJ2-4; D is unresolved. Per the germline V gene, CDR1 is SQVTM and CDR2 is ANQGSEA. The CDR3 covers 11 residues. Deletions cut 4 bases from V and 6 bases from J, with 7 bases between. DNA for the CDR3: TGCAGCGTTGTAGTGGCAAACATTCAGTACTTC. Amino acid sequence: CSVVVANIQYF.

The chain is built from TRBV5-1 and TRBJ2-5; the match to TRBD2 covers 7 bases. Unmatched junction bases numbered 1, after V lost 2 bases and J lost 0 bases. CDR3 length: 14 amino acids. Germline V gives CDR1 SGHRS, CDR2 YFSETQ. The CDR3, as DNA: TGCGCCAGCAGCTTAGCGGGGAACCAAGAGACCCAGTACTTC. Translation gives CASSLAGNQETQYF.

As regards this clonotype: Possible read error: a much larger clone is one base away. The chain uses TRBV6-5 and TRBJ1-1; 8 positions agree with TRBD1. Germline V CDR1 and CDR2: MNHEY, SVGAGI. CDR3 length: 13 residues. The CDR3 nucleotides read TGTGCCAGCGCTGGACAGGGTAACACTGAAGCTTCCTTT. Translating it yields CASAGQGNTEASF.

A note on this clonotype: One end of the junction fails to match germline, which may point to a read error. The rearrangement links TRBV6-2 or TRBV6-3 to TRBJ2-7; tentative D call: TRBD1 (5 bases). CDR1 and CDR2 (germline): MNHEY, SVGEGT. The CDR3 covers 14 residues. CDR3 in DNA: TGTGCCGGCAGTAGGCCGGACAACTCCTACGAGCAGTACTTC. It specifies CAGSRPDNSYEQYF.

About this clonotype itself: The junction differs from germline at one of its ends, possibly a read error. The rearrangement links TRBV11-2 to TRBJ2-7; TRBD2 is a possible D gene (5 bases). Germline lookup yields CDR1 SGHAT and CDR2 FQNNGV. The CDR3 has 13 residues. CDR3 sequence: CASTLDSWCEQCF. The CDR3 nucleotides read TGTGCCAGCACCCTGGACTCTTGGTGCGAGCAGTGCTTC.

A note on this clonotype: A clone one base away is much larger, so this may be a read error. The chain joins TRBV29-1 to TRBJ2-1, with D possibly being TRBD1 or TRBD2 (5 bases each). This CDR3 is built from 18 residues. Germline-derived CDR1 and CDR2 are SQVTM and ANQGSEA. CDR3 sequence: CSVSRGLRYRGSYNGQFF. The CDR3 DNA reads as TGCAGCGTGTCTAGAGGGTTAAGGTACCGGGGCTCCTACAATGGGCAGTTCTTC.

J is TRBJ1-3 and V is TRBV12-3 or TRBV12-4; D may be TRBD1 (6 bases). V lost 7 bases, J lost 2 bases, and 15 bases lay in between. The CDR3 contains 15 residues. The CDR3 region has the DNA TGTGCCAGCAACACCCTAGGGGGGGCTGGAAACACCATATATTTT. Its protein is CASNTLGGAGNTIYF.

As concerns this clonotype: This CDR3 is missing its conserved last phenylalanine or tryptophan, likely due to a read error. The chain links TRBV4-1 to TRBJ1-2; no clear D. Deletions cut 1 base from V and 2 bases from J, with 11 bases between. The germline V gene encodes CDR1 MGHRA and CDR2 YSYEKL. CDR3 length: 15 amino acids. CDR3 in amino acids: CASSQVGGRNYGYTL. The CDR3, as DNA: TGCGCCAGCAGCCAAGTTGGCGGGCGGAACTATGGCTACACCTTA.

This clonotype was counted ten times or more. V gene TRBV29-1 combines with J gene TRBJ2-5, with 11 nucleotides matching TRBD2. Trimming cost V 6 bases and J 4 bases; bases outside gene matches: 4. Germline CDR1 SQVTM, CDR2 ANQGSEA. The CDR3 extends over 13 amino acids. The CDR3 region has the DNA TGCAGCGTACTAGCGGGGGTACTAGAGACCCAGTACTTC. Its protein product is CSVLAGVLETQYF.

About this clonotype: Here the CDR3 omits its conserved ending phenylalanine or tryptophan, so a read error is the likely source. J is TRBJ2-4 and V is TRBV12-3 or TRBV12-4; the match to TRBD1 covers 7 bases. The CDR3 covers 13 residues. The V segment lost 1 base and the J segment 7 bases; nucleotides outside the gene matches: 1. This chain's CDR3 is CASSLGQGNIQYL. CDR3 coding DNA: TGTGCCAGCAGTTTAGGACAGGGCAACATTCAGTACTTA.

About this clonotype itself: Lacking the conserved final phenylalanine or tryptophan, this CDR3 likely reflects a read error. The rearrangement uses TRBV11-2 and TRBJ2-7; no definite D call. V lost 1 base and J 2 bases, leaving 12 bases between the germline ends. CDR3 length equals 15 residues. Germline assignment: CDR1 SGHAT and CDR2 FQNNGV. CDR3 nucleotide sequence: TGTGCCAGCAGCTTAGGAGCTGGGTGTGCCTACGAGCAGTACCTC. It yields the protein CASSLGAGCAYEQYL.

With regard to this clonotype: Given the absence of the conserved phenylalanine or tryptophan at the CDR3 end, a read error is likely. This chain uses TRBV24-1 with TRBJ2-5; 12 bases agree with TRBD2. V lost 3 bases to trimming and J lost 5 bases; unmatched junction nucleotides: 6. The CDR3 runs to 16 residues. Germline loops: CDR1 KGHDR, CDR2 SFDVKD. For the CDR3, the DNA is TGTGCCACCAGTGATCTGACTAGCGGGAGTGGGGAGACCCAGTACTCC. It codes for CATSDLTSGSGETQYS.

In the case of this clonotype: A read error is likely, as this CDR3 ends without the conserved phenylalanine or tryptophan. The chain combines TRBV29-1 with TRBJ2-5; 15 bases match TRBD2. Germline V gene lookup returns CDR1 SQVTM and CDR2 ANQGSEA. The CDR3 has 15 residues. J was trimmed by 3 bases and V by 7 bases; bases with no gene match: 6. The CDR3 spells CSGGLAGGVKETQYS. The CDR3 bases are TGCAGCGGTGGACTAGCGGGAGGGGTGAAAGAGACCCAGTACTCC.

In this sample, this clonotype turned up many times. The J gene is TRBJ2-3, the V gene TRBV11-2; D is perhaps TRBD1 (5 bases). The germline V and J ends were trimmed by 5 bases and 0 bases, with 12 bases remaining between them. The CDR3 consists of 15 residues. Germline V lookup: CDR1 SGHAT, CDR2 FQNNGV. CDR3 loop: CASSLDRPSTDTQYF. In nucleotides, the CDR3 is TGTGCCAGCAGCCTCGACAGACCTAGCACAGATACGCAGTATTTT.

On this clonotype itself: The conserved final phenylalanine or tryptophan is absent from the CDR3, which likely points to a read error. The chain is built from TRBV7-9 and TRBJ2-1; D unresolved. V lost 8 bases and J lost 9, with 14 bases in between. Germline loops: CDR1 SEHNR, CDR2 FQNEAQ (reference sequence). The CDR3 extends over 12 amino acids. The CDR3 nucleotides are TGTGCCAGCGGCCTCGTCAGCCGTGAGCAGTTCTCC. Its translation: CASGLVSREQFS.

About this clonotype itself: The CDR3 carries no conserved terminal phenylalanine or tryptophan, so it likely arises from a read error. The rearrangement joins TRBV7-9 to TRBJ2-7, with no clear D. Germline V gives CDR1 SEHNR, CDR2 FQNEAQ (reference sequence). The CDR3 extends over 12 amino acids. Trimming removed 2 bases at V and 5 bases at J, with 7 bases between. In DNA, the CDR3 is TGTGCCAGCAGCTTAAGTCTCCACGAGCAGTACCTC. Residues: CASSLSLHEQYL.

The chain employs TRBV30 and TRBJ1-3; D is ambiguous. The CDR3 runs to 12 residues. V was pared by 3 bases and J by 2 bases, with 5 bases between. Germline V CDR1 and CDR2: GTSNPN, SVGIG (reference sequence). DNA for the CDR3: TGTGCCTGGAGGCAGGCTGGAAACACCATATATTTT. Its protein product is CAWRQAGNTIYF.

This chain links TRBV7-9 with TRBJ2-2; a weak D match, TRBD1 (6 bases). From germline, CDR1 is SEHNR and CDR2 FQNEAQ (reference sequence). V was cut by 2 bases and J by 0 bases, with 13 bases left in between. The CDR3 totals 17 residues. In DNA form, the CDR3 reads TGTGCCAGCAGCTTACTTCCGGGACACGCGAACACCGGGGAGCTGTTTTTT. Translating gives CASSLLPGHANTGELFF. Using reference TRBV7-9 and TRBJ2-2 for the parts outside the CDR3, the full variable domain is DTGVSQNPRHKITKRGQNVTFRCDPISEHNRLYWYRQTLGQGPEFLTYFQNEAQLEKSRLLSDRFSAERPKGSFSTLEIQRTEQGDSAMYLCASSLLPGHANTGELFFGEGSRLTVL.

This clonotype was detected only a few times. The CDR3 DNA is TGTGCCAGCAGCCAGGACAGCCCATATGGCTACACCTTC. It is translated as CASSQDSPYGYTF. This chain connects TRBV5-5 to TRBJ1-2; a weak D match, TRBD1 (6 bases). There are 13 residues in the CDR3. V was clipped by 4 bases and J by 5 bases, with 12 bases between them. Germline values: CDR1 SGHKS, CDR2 YYEKEE (reference sequence).

About this clonotype itself: The junction shows a germline mismatch at one end, possibly a read error. The V gene is TRBV11-2, the J gene TRBJ1-1; a possible D gene is TRBD1 (6 bases). The germline V gene encodes CDR1 SGHAT and CDR2 FQNNGV. This CDR3 region has 17 residues. The CDR3 DNA sequence: TGCGCCAGCAGCCCCAACGCCGGGACAAGGGCAGACACTGAAGCTTTCTTT. Protein: CASSPNAGTRADTEAFF.

This clonotype has a count of ten or more. The CDR3: CASSEGGLNTDTQYF. The CDR3 DNA is TGTGCCAGCAGCGAAGGCGGACTTAACACAGATACGCAGTATTTT. The chain is built from TRBV11-1 and TRBJ2-3; weak D call: TRBD2 (5 bases). This CDR3 has 15 residues. V lost 5 bases, J lost 2 bases, and 14 bases lay in between. Germline CDR1 SGHAT, CDR2 FQDESV (reference sequence). The whole variable domain, filled in from reference TRBV11-1 and TRBJ2-3, reads EAEVAQSPRYKITEKSQAVAFWCDPISGHATLYWYRQILGQGPELLVQFQDESVVDDSQLPKDRFSAERLKGVDSTLKIQPAELGDSAMYLCASSEGGLNTDTQYFGPGTRLTVL.